The 16 T cell receptor beta chains given below trace back to one sample, sequenced in a study of T-cell reconstitution after alpha-beta-depleted transplantation in children. It was with unique molecular identifiers that the TCRbeta library was prepared. TCRdb reprocessed the PCR reads via MiXCR and lists one record per CDR3 protein. This table holds over 450,000 distinct CDR3 sequences, approximately 10% found once. The source was PBMCs, collected before TCRalphabeta/CD19-depleted stem cell transplant. These receptor sequences come from a child aged 2 to 9 with inherited bone marrow failure, due to receive a stem cell transplant.

This clonotype was seen repeatedly, ten times or more. This rearrangement joins TRBV5-1 to TRBJ1-5; D not certain. The CDR3 is made up of 15 amino acids. Trimming pared 2 bases from V and 0 bases from J, leaving 9 bases between. In germline, CDR1 is SGHRS, CDR2 YFSETQ. The CDR3 reads CASSFSSYSNQPQHF. CDR3 in DNA: TGCGCCAGCAGCTTCAGTAGCTATAGCAATCAGCCCCAGCATTTT.

This clonotype came up many times. In DNA, the CDR3 is TGCGCCAGCAGCTTGGCCGTGACTACCTACAATGAGCAGTTCTTC. This encodes CASSLAVTTYNEQFF. The V gene is TRBV5-1, the J gene TRBJ2-1; the D gene is possibly TRBD2 (5 bases). Germline V gene data show CDR1 as SGHRS and CDR2 as YFSETQ. V was pared by 0 bases and J by 2 bases, with 9 bases between. The CDR3 sequence is 15 residues long.

This clonotype was seen many times. This chain joins TRBV28 and TRBJ1-6, with unresolved D. Looked up from germline, CDR1 is MDHEN and CDR2 is SYDVKM. The germline V and J ends were trimmed by 6 bases and 10 bases, with 10 bases remaining between them. CDR3 size: 12 residues. The CDR3 sequence: CASSPSGSPLHF. The CDR3 DNA reads TGTGCCAGCAGCCCGTCTGGGTCACCCCTCCACTTT.

Many counts were recorded for this clonotype. The chain joins TRBV7-2 to TRBJ2-3; D is unresolved. The germline gives CDR1 SGHTA, CDR2 FQGNSA. The CDR3 is 17 amino acids. V was clipped by 2 bases and J by 3 bases, with 18 bases between them. The chain's CDR3 is CASSLIAYGQDTDTQYF. In nucleotides, the CDR3 is TGTGCCAGCAGCTTAATCGCCTACGGGCAGGATACAGATACGCAGTATTTT.

The sample holds many counts of this clonotype. The rearrangement uses TRBV12-3 or TRBV12-4 and TRBJ1-5; weak D call: TRBD1 (5 bases). The CDR3 sequence is 14 residues long. V was shortened by 5 bases and J by 5 bases, with 13 bases between the two germline ends. In DNA, the CDR3 is TGTGCCAGCAGTGAGCCGGGGGGTCATCAGCCCCAGCATTTT. It is translated as CASSEPGGHQPQHF.

This clonotype was picked up many times. This chain links TRBV4-3 with TRBJ2-7, with D possibly matching TRBD1 (5 bases). Trimming stripped 0 bases from V and 5 bases from J, with 5 bases between. Germline lookup yields CDR1 LGHNA and CDR2 YSLEER. This CDR3 has 12 amino acids. The CDR3 sequence: CASSQEGDEQYF. The CDR3 DNA sequence: TGCGCCAGCAGCCAAGAAGGGGACGAGCAGTACTTC.

This clonotype was observed at least ten times. The rearrangement joins TRBV27 to TRBJ2-5; 7 bases fit TRBD1. Germline V gene lookup returns CDR1 MNHEY and CDR2 SMNVEV (reference sequence). Unmatched junction bases numbered 8, after V lost 2 bases and J lost 5 bases. The CDR3 contains 15 residues. CDR3 loop: CASSLRGGPWETQYF. CDR3 in DNA: TGTGCCAGCAGTTTACGAGGGGGCCCCTGGGAGACCCAGTACTTC.

This clonotype was found many times. One end of the junction fails to match germline, which may point to a read error. The chain employs TRBV27 and TRBJ2-5; D is unclear. Germline V lookup: CDR1 MNHEY, CDR2 SMNVEV (reference sequence). This CDR3 region has 14 residues. CDR3 residues: CASGFGAAQETQYF. The CDR3 DNA reads as TGTGCCAGCGGTTTCGGTGCGGCCCAAGAGACCCAGTACTTC.

This clonotype was recorded many times. The genes are TRBV5-1 and TRBJ1-1; D remains unclear. Germline V gene data show CDR1 as SGHRS and CDR2 as YFSETQ. Trimming took off 6 bases at V and 0 bases at J, with 12 bases between the two ends. This CDR3 comprises 14 residues. For the CDR3, the DNA is TGCGCCAGCATACCGGTCTACCTGAACACTGAAGCTTTCTTT. Its translation is CASIPVYLNTEAFF.

This clonotype was detected ten times or more. This chain uses TRBV19 with TRBJ2-1; D uncertain. Germline V CDR1 and CDR2: LNHDA, SQIVND (reference sequence). Trimming shortened V by 6 bases and J by 6 bases, and 9 bases separated the two germline ends. The CDR3 extends over 12 amino acids. The CDR3 coding sequence is TGTGCCAGTAGCAGCGCTAGCAATGAGCAGTTCTTC. This sequence encodes CASSSASNEQFF.

This clonotype has just a few counts. The V and J genes are TRBV30 and TRBJ2-3; 12 bases are a match to TRBD1. The germline CDR1 and CDR2 sequences are GTSNPN and SVGIG (reference sequence). The CDR3 runs to 15 residues. J was trimmed by 11 bases and V by 2 bases; bases with no gene match: 11. The CDR3 spells CAWSPGTGGLLGQYF. The CDR3 DNA reads TGTGCCTGGAGTCCAGGGACAGGGGGCCTCCTAGGGCAGTATTTT.

The sample holds a few counts of this clonotype. This sequence joins TRBV7-2 and TRBJ2-1; D perhaps matches TRBD2 (7 bases). CDR3 length: 16 amino acids. Germline V gene sequence: CDR1 SGHTA, CDR2 FQGNSA. V lost 1 base to trimming and J lost 9 bases, with 19 bases between them. CDR3 sequence (DNA): TGTGCCAGCAGCTTAGTGGGGGCGGGAGTAGGGGTTGAGCAGTTCTTC. Translated, it gives CASSLVGAGVGVEQFF. The complete variable domain, with remaining parts taken from reference TRBV7-2 and TRBJ2-1, reads GAGVSQSPSNKVTEKGKDVELRCDPISGHTALYWYRQSLGQGLEFLIYFQGNSAPDKSGLPSDRFSAERTGGSVSTLTIQRTQQEDSAVYLCASSLVGAGVGVEQFFGPGTRLTVL.

This clonotype was recorded many times. The chain employs TRBV7-2 and TRBJ2-7; D not certain. Deletions cut 6 bases from V and 2 bases from J, with 8 bases between. Germline assignment: CDR1 SGHTA and CDR2 FQGNSA. The CDR3 extends over 12 amino acids. For the CDR3, the DNA is TGTGCCAGCAGTTCTCAGCCCTACGAGCAGTACTTC. This sequence encodes CASSSQPYEQYF.

This clonotype came up a few times. V gene TRBV10-3 combines with J gene TRBJ2-1; D possibly matches TRBD1 or TRBD2 (5 bases each). Germline V gene sequence: CDR1 ENHRY, CDR2 SYGVKD. The CDR3 runs 15 residues. Trimming cost V 3 bases and J 5 bases, with 14 bases left between them. CDR3 in amino acids: CAISDPRDVNNEQFF. The CDR3 nucleotides read TGTGCCATCAGTGACCCCCGGGACGTTAACAATGAGCAGTTCTTC.

With regard to this clonotype: A read error may explain this, as a much larger clone is one base away. This chain links TRBV20-1 with TRBJ2-4; D gene uncertain. Germline CDR1 and CDR2: DFQATT and SNEGSKA (reference sequence). CDR3 length: 11 residues. The V end was cut by 6 bases, the J end by 9 bases, with 12 bases between. The CDR3 here is CSATVAAIQYF. In DNA form, the CDR3 reads TGCAGTGCAACAGTGGCGGCCATTCAGTACTTC.

There are many counts of this clonotype. The J gene is TRBJ2-1, the V gene TRBV11-2; no clear D gene. Germline values: CDR1 SGHAT, CDR2 FQNNGV. V lost 1 base, J lost 10 bases, and 14 bases lay in between. CDR3 length: 14 residues. The CDR3 is CASSLGLSGTEQFF. The CDR3 region has the DNA TGTGCCAGCAGCTTAGGACTCTCGGGCACAGAGCAGTTCTTC. Full variable domain (outside the CDR3, taken from reference TRBV11-2 and TRBJ2-1): EAGVAQSPRYKIIEKRQSVAFWCNPISGHATLYWYQQILGQGPKLLIQFQNNGVVDDSQLPKDRFSAERLKGVDSTLKIQPAKLEDSAVYLCASSLGLSGTEQFFGPGTRLTVL.